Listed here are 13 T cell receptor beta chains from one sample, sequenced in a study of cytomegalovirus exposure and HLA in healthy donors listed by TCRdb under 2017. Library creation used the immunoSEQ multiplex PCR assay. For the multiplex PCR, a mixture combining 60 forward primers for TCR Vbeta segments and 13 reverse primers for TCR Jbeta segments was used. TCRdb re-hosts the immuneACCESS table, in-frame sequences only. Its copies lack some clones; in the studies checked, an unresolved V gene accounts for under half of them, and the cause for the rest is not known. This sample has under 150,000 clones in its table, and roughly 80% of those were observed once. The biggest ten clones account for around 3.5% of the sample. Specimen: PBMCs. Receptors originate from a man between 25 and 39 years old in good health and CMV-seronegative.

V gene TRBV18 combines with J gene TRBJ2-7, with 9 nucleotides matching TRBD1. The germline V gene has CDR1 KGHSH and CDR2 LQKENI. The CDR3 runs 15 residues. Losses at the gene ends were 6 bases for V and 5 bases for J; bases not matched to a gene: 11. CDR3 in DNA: TGTGCCAGCTCTCTGATGACAGGGGGTGAGGACGAGCAGTACTTC. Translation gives CASSLMTGGEDEQYF.

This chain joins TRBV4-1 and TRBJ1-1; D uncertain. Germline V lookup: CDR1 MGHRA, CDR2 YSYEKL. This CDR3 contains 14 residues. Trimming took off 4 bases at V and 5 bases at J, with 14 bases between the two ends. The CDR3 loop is CASSPPTGKTEAFF. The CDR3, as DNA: TGCGCCAGCAGCCCTCCGACGGGGAAAACTGAAGCTTTCTTT.

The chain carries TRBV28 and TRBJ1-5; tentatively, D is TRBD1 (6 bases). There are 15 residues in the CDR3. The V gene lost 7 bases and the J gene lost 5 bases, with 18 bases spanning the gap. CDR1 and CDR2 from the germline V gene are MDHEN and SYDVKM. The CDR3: CASIYTGKSDQPQHF. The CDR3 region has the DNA TGTGCCAGCATTTATACAGGGAAGAGCGATCAGCCCCAGCATTTT.

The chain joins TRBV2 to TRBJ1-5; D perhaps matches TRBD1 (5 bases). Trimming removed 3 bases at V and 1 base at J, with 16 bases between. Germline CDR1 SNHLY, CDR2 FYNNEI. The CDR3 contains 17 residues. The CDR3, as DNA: TGTGCCAGCAGTGACTTCCGGGACTTCGGGAGCAATCAGCCCCAGCATTTT. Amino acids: CASSDFRDFGSNQPQHF.

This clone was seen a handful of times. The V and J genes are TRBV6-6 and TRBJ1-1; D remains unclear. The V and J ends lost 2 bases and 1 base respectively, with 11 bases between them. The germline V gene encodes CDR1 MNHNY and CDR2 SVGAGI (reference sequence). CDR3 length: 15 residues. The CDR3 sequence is CASSYGGASNTEAFF. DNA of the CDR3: TGTGCCAGCAGTTACGGAGGAGCCTCGAACACTGAAGCTTTCTTT.

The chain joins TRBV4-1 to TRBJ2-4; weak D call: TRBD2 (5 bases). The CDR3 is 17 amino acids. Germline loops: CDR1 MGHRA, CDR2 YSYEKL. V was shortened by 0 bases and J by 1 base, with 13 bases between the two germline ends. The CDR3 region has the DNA TGCGCCAGCAGCCAAGATAAAGCGGATAATGCCAAAAACATTCAGTACTTC. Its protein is CASSQDKADNAKNIQYF.

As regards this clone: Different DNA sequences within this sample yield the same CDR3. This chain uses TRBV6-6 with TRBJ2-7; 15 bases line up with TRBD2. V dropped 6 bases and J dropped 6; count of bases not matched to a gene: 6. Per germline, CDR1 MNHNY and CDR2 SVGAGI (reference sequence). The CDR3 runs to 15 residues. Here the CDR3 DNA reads TGTGCCAGCAGCGGACTAGCGGGAGGGCAAGGCGAGCAGTACTTC. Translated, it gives CASSGLAGGQGEQYF.

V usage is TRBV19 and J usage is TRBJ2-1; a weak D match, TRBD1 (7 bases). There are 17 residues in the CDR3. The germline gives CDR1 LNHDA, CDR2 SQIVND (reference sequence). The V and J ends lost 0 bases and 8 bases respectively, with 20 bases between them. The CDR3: CASSIDLGGRGGDEQFF. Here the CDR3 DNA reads TGTGCCAGTAGTATAGATCTAGGGGGCCGGGGAGGTGATGAGCAGTTCTTC.

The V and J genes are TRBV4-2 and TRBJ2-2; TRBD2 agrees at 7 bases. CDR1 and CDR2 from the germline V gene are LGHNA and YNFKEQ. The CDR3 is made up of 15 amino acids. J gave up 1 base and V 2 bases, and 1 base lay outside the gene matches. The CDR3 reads CASSQPGGNTGELFF. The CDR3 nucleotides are TGTGCCAGCAGCCAACCGGGGGGGAACACCGGGGAGCTGTTTTTT.

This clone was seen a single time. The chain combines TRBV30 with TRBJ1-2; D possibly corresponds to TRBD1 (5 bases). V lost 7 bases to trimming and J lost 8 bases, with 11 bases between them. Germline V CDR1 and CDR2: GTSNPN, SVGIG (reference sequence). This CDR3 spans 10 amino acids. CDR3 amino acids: CASAGGGYTF. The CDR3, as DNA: TGTGCCTCAGCGGGGGGGGGCTACACCTTC.

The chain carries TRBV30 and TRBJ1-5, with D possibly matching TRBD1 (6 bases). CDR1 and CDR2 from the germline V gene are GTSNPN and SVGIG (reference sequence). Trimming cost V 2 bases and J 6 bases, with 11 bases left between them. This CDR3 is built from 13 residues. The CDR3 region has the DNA TGTGCCTGGAGTTTGGGGGCCCTTCAGCCCCAGCATTTT. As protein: CAWSLGALQPQHF. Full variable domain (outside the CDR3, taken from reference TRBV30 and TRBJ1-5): SQTIHQWPATLVQPVGSPLSLECTVEGTSNPNLYWYRQAAGRGLQLLFYSVGIGQISSEVPQNLSASRPQDRQFILSSKKLLLSDSGFYLCAWSLGALQPQHFGDGTRLSIL.

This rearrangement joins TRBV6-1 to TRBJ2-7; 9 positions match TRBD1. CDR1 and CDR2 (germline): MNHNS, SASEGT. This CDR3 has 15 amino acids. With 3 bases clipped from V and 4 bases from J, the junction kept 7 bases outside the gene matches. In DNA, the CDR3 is TGTGCCAGCAGTGACTACCGGACAGGGGTTTACGAGCAGTACTTC. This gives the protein CASSDYRTGVYEQYF.

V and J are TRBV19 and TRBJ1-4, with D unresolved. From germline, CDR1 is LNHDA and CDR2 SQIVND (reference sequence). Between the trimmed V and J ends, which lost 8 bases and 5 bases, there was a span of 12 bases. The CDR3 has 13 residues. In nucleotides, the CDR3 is TGTGCCAGTTGGAACAGTCGAAATGAAAAACTGTTTTTT. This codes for CASWNSRNEKLFF.